These 20 T cell receptor beta chains came from one sample sequenced in a study of blood T cell repertoires in COVID-19. Sequencing was performed with immunoSEQ multiplex PCR; in TCRdb, only in-frame clones are kept and a portion is missing. The profile covers tens of thousands of clones, with around 83% appearing a single time and roughly 10% taken by the ten largest. Sequenced material: peripheral blood. The receptors originated from a man in his forties or fifties with COVID-19, enrolled during active disease.

The chain employs TRBV19 and TRBJ1-6, with TRBD1 matching over 8 bases. The CDR3 runs to 17 residues. The J segment lost 7 bases and the V segment lost 3 bases, leaving 11 bases of the junction unmatched. The germline CDR1 and CDR2 sequences are LNHDA and SQIVND (reference sequence). CDR3 sequence: CASSIYSAGGKNSPLHF. The CDR3 DNA sequence: TGTGCCAGTAGTATCTATTCGGCAGGGGGCAAGAATTCACCCCTCCACTTT.

The chain recombines TRBV5-8 with TRBJ2-7; 7 nucleotides match TRBD1. The V gene end was trimmed by 5 bases and the J gene end by 2 bases; junction bases not matched to a gene: 4. In germline, CDR1 is SGHTS, CDR2 YDEGEE. The CDR3 is made up of 13 amino acids. CDR3 coding DNA: TGTGCCAGCAGGCGGACAGGCGCCTACGAGCAGTACTTC. Residues: CASRRTGAYEQYF. Combining the CDR3 with reference TRBV5-8 and TRBJ2-7 gives the whole variable domain EAGVTQSPTHLIKTRGQQATLRCSPISGHTSVYWYQQALGLGLQFLLWYDEGEERNRGNFPPRFSGRQFPNYSSELNVNALELEDSALYLCASRRTGAYEQYFGPGTRLTVT.

The chain recombines TRBV6-5 with TRBJ1-6; 12 nucleotides align to TRBD1. This CDR3 region has 16 residues. With 4 bases clipped from V and 9 bases from J, the junction kept 7 bases outside the gene matches. The V gene's germline CDR1 is MNHEY and CDR2 SVGAGI. The CDR3 spells CASSSGTGGAGSPLHF. The CDR3 region has the DNA TGTGCCAGCAGTTCCGGGACAGGGGGCGCGGGTTCACCCCTCCACTTT.

This clone was observed a single time. The chain carries TRBV28 and TRBJ2-7; 9 bases map to TRBD1. The CDR3 is made up of 14 amino acids. V dropped 3 bases and J dropped 5; count of bases not matched to a gene: 5. Germline V lookup: CDR1 MDHEN, CDR2 SYDVKM. The CDR3 nucleotides read TGTGCCAGCAGTTTCCGGGACAGGGTGGACGAGCAGTACTTC. The encoded protein is CASSFRDRVDEQYF. Using reference TRBV28 and TRBJ2-7 for the parts outside the CDR3, the full variable domain is DVKVTQSSRYLVKRTGEKVFLECVQDMDHENMFWYRQDPGLGLRLIYFSYDVKMKEKGDIPEGYSVSREKKERFSLILESASTNQTSMYLCASSFRDRVDEQYFGPGTRLTVT.

The chain combines TRBV28 with TRBJ1-6; D is uncertain. The germline V and J ends were trimmed by 5 bases and 6 bases, with 17 bases remaining between them. Germline loops: CDR1 MDHEN, CDR2 SYDVKM. The CDR3 runs to 16 residues. In nucleotides, the CDR3 is TGTGCCAGCAGTGGTCACGTGGGTCGGGGTAATTCACCCCTCCACTTT. Protein product: CASSGHVGRGNSPLHF.

V is TRBV9 and J is TRBJ2-7; 9 bases are shared with TRBD2. The germline gives CDR1 SGDLS, CDR2 YYNGEE. The junction had 3 bases not matched to a gene; V was cut back by 0 bases and J by 2 bases. The CDR3 extends over 15 amino acids. CDR3 in DNA: TGTGCCAGCAGCGTAGGAGTAGCGGGAGCCTACGAGCAGTACTTC. Translation gives CASSVGVAGAYEQYF.

The chain combines TRBV6-2 or TRBV6-3 with TRBJ2-7, with D possibly TRBD2 on 5 matching bases. The CDR3 totals 14 residues. The ends were cut back, 5 bases at V and 5 bases at J, with 16 bases in the middle. Germline V gives CDR1 MNHEY, CDR2 SVGEGT. The CDR3 DNA reads as TGTGCCAGCAGTGCCCTCGCGGGCCGGAACGAGCAGTACTTC. Translating gives CASSALAGRNEQYF.

This clone occurred once. The rearrangement joins TRBV24-1 to TRBJ2-1; the match to TRBD2 covers 9 bases. Germline V gives CDR1 KGHDR, CDR2 SFDVKD. The CDR3 contains 17 residues. V dropped 7 bases and J dropped 7; count of bases not matched to a gene: 16. The DNA for the CDR3 is TGTGCCACCAGCCCGCCCCTGCCTAGCGGGAATGGGAATGAGCAGTTCTTC. This gives the protein CATSPPLPSGNGNEQFF.

The chain couples TRBV11-2 to TRBJ1-4; D may be TRBD1 (6 bases). The V end was cut by 5 bases, the J end by 3 bases, with 10 bases between. From germline, CDR1 is SGHAT and CDR2 FQNNGV. The CDR3 is 14 residues long. The CDR3 here is CASSRDRSNEKLFF. In DNA form, the CDR3 reads TGTGCCAGCAGCCGAGACAGGTCTAATGAAAAACTGTTTTTT.

The chain combines TRBV6-1 with TRBJ2-5, with 10 bases identical to TRBD2. The germline CDR1 and CDR2 sequences are MNHNS and SASEGT. CDR3 length equals 16 residues. V lost 2 bases, J lost 5 bases, and 8 bases stayed unmatched. As DNA, the CDR3 is TGTGCCAGCAGTGAATTGGGACTAGCGTTCCGGGAGACCCAGTACTTC. Its translation is CASSELGLAFRETQYF.

This chain uses TRBV3-1 (or the pseudogene TRBV3-2) with TRBJ1-3; D remains ambiguous. CDR3 length equals 14 residues. Germline assignment: CDR1 LGHDT and CDR2 YNNKEL (reference sequence). Trimming shortened V by 5 bases and J by 1 base, and 9 bases separated the two germline ends. Here the CDR3 DNA reads TGTGCCAGCAGCTCCGGGAAGTCTGGAAACACCATATATTTT. Translated: CASSSGKSGNTIYF.

This clone was seen once. The V call is TRBV28, the J call TRBJ1-2; 12 nucleotides line up with TRBD1. Germline trimming cut 6 bases from V and 5 bases from J; bases unmatched to any gene: 7. This CDR3 region has 15 residues. Germline V gene lookup returns CDR1 MDHEN and CDR2 SYDVKM. The CDR3 reads CASSRPGQGAYGYTF. The CDR3, as DNA: TGTGCCAGCAGCAGACCGGGACAGGGGGCGTATGGCTACACCTTC.

The chain is built from TRBV21-1 and TRBJ2-7; the DNA was not used to check the table's D call, TRBD2. TRBV21-1 is recorded as a pseudogene. This CDR3 is 18 amino acids long. The CDR3 region is CASSEAVLAGVFSGEQYF. The CDR3 DNA is TGTGCCAGCAGCGAGGCCGTCCTAGCGGGAGTATTCTCGGGCGAGCAGTACTTC.

The rearrangement joins TRBV15 to TRBJ2-7; maybe TRBD2 (6 bases). Germline-derived CDR1 and CDR2 are LNHNV and YYDKDF (reference sequence). The CDR3 spans 18 residues. V gave up 0 bases and J gave up 4 bases, with 22 bases separating them. CDR3 protein: CATSRDVTNFGGRYEQYF. The DNA of the CDR3 is TGTGCCACCAGCAGAGATGTGACCAATTTCGGGGGTCGGTACGAGCAGTACTTC.

The chain employs TRBV30 and TRBJ1-2; the match to TRBD1 covers 7 bases. Trimming at V came to 2 bases and at J to 4 bases, leaving 7 bases not matched to a gene. Germline V gene data show CDR1 as GTSNPN and CDR2 as SVGIG (reference sequence). The CDR3 has 14 amino acids. The CDR3 protein is CAWSLTGITYGYTF. The CDR3 DNA reads as TGTGCCTGGAGTCTGACAGGGATTACCTATGGCTACACCTTC.

This chain joins TRBV7-2 and TRBJ2-1; 9 bases are a match to TRBD2. The CDR3 extends over 15 amino acids. J was trimmed by 7 bases and V by 8 bases; bases with no gene match: 12. Looked up from germline, CDR1 is SGHTA and CDR2 is FQGNSA. The CDR3 nucleotides are TGTGCCAGCTACTTCCCGGGACTAGCAGGGAATGAGCAGTTCTTC. As protein: CASYFPGLAGNEQFF.

This clone has just a few counts. Compared with germline, one end of the junction differs, possibly owing to a read error. V and J are TRBV10-3 and TRBJ2-7; a weak D match, TRBD2 (6 bases). Germline CDR1 is ENHRY and CDR2 is SYGVKD. The CDR3 is made up of 14 amino acids. The CDR3 reads CAISTGGRSFEQYF. DNA for the CDR3: TGTGCCATCAGCACAGGAGGGAGATCCTTCGAGCAGTACTTC.

The chain recombines TRBV7-3 with TRBJ2-1; D may be TRBD1 (5 bases). V lost 5 bases to trimming and J lost 2 bases, with 7 bases between them. The CDR3 loop spans 13 amino acids. Germline V gene lookup returns CDR1 SGHTA and CDR2 FQGTGA. The CDR3 nucleotides are TGTGCCAGCAGCCCAGGGACCTACAATGAGCAGTTCTTC. Amino acid sequence: CASSPGTYNEQFF.

The gene calls are TRBV28 and TRBJ2-7, with 14 bases lining up with TRBD2. V shed 6 bases, J shed 4 bases, and the junction held 5 bases outside the gene matches. The CDR3 is made up of 15 amino acids. The germline CDR1 and CDR2 sequences are MDHEN and SYDVKM. The CDR3 DNA follows: TGTGCCAGCAGAATGACTAGCGGGAGGGTATACGAGCAGTACTTC. Translated, it gives CASRMTSGRVYEQYF.

This chain connects TRBV5-6 to TRBJ1-2; 8 bases match TRBD1. This CDR3 region has 13 residues. Germline lookup yields CDR1 SGHDT and CDR2 YYEEEE. V lost 4 bases, J lost 2 bases, and 1 base stayed unmatched. The CDR3 nucleotides are TGTGCCAGCAGCCGGACAGGGAACTATGGCTACACCTTC. It translates to CASSRTGNYGYTF.